The T cell receptor (beta chain) under discussion was sequenced for a study of beta chain features in type 1 diabetes. Background on the study: Taken together, all samples contributed around 100 million examined sorted cells. Study-level results: Researchers report that Type 1 diabetes patients had moderately but significantly shorter TCRB CDR3s across all four CD4+ subsets. Diminished insertions and augmented deletions at VDJ junctions characterized type 1 diabetes patients. The naive, central memory and Treg TCRB repertoires of patients appeared to be more similar to one another than those of healthy donors.

TCRB transcripts that were expressed got sequenced, as all of the isolated RNA had been reverse transcribed. Libraries were prepared by immunoSEQ multiplex PCR; TCRdb keeps only in-frame clonotypes and omits some of them. The sample lists hundreds of thousands of clones, about 9.3% occurring once. Germline CDR1 is LNHDA and CDR2 is SQIVND (reference sequence). This CDR3 region has 13 residues. V dropped 7 bases and J dropped 2 bases, with 9 bases sitting between them. This clone was seen a few times. What it binds is unknown. V gene TRBV19 combines with J gene TRBJ2-1; D uncertain. Sequencing used naive CD4+ T cells from blood. The receptor was derived from a woman aged 18 to 35 in good health. The CDR3 DNA reads as TGTGCCAGTAAACTCATCCCCTACAATGAGCAGTTCTTC. The encoded protein is CASKLIPYNEQFF.